The 22 T cell receptor beta chains presented below share a single source sample, sequenced in a study of CD8+CD57+ T cells in acquired aplastic anemia. TCR beta VDJ and CDR3 profiling used genomic DNA as template. A single record per CDR3 protein comes from TCRdb applying MiXCR to the reads. The sample holds a few hundred thousand distinct CDR3 sequences, roughly 82% seen once. Patients chosen for sequencing had CD8+CD57+ cells that had expanded, as shown by flow cytometry. Material for sequencing was sorted CD4+, CD8+, or CD8+CD57+ T cells (not recorded which) from PBMCs. The source of these receptors is a human donor with aplastic anemia.

The chain is built from TRBV7-8 and TRBJ1-2; D ambiguous. The CDR3 is 16 residues long. Germline V CDR1 and CDR2: SGHVS, FQNEAQ. Trimming stripped 0 bases from V and 11 bases from J, with 22 bases between. This CDR3 is CASSLAGGPEKQYYTF. The CDR3 DNA sequence: TGTGCCAGCAGCTTAGCGGGAGGTCCCGAGAAGCAGTATTACACCTTC.

Points on this clonotype: Germline and junction disagree at one end, which may indicate a read error. The chain has TRBV15 and TRBJ2-3; D ambiguous. The CDR3 is made up of 14 amino acids. The germline CDR1 and CDR2 sequences are LNHNV and YYDKDF (reference sequence). The CDR3 here is CASSMASSPDTQYF. The CDR3 nucleotides are TGTGCCAGCAGCATGGCCTCAAGTCCCGATACGCAGTATTTT.

Note on this clonotype: Since the CDR3 does not end with the conserved phenylalanine or tryptophan, this likely comes from a read error. No DNA is shown, since the ends of the CDR3 on it are uncertain; the CDR3 is the one TCRdb lists. CDR3 residues: CASGDGGQSTQTL. This rearrangement joins TRBV9 to TRBJ2-3; TRBD1, the table's D call, was not compared with the DNA. Germline CDR1 SGDLS, CDR2 YYNGEE. The CDR3 is made up of 13 amino acids, end residues included.

The CDR3 DNA sequence: TGCAGTGCTAGAGATCCGGGACAGGCCTACAATGAGCAGTTCTTC. It is translated as CSARDPGQAYNEQFF. The genes are TRBV20-1 and TRBJ2-1; 8 nucleotides match TRBD1. V was pared by 0 bases and J by 2 bases, with 3 bases of the junction left unmatched. The CDR3 has 15 residues. Germline V gene sequence: CDR1 DFQATT, CDR2 SNEGSKA (reference sequence).

Concerning this clonotype: The final CDR3 position lacks the conserved phenylalanine or tryptophan, pointing to a likely read error. The DNA is omitted, as the CDR3 cannot be located on it reliably, and the CDR3 follows TCRdb's listing. The chain has TRBV9 and TRBJ2-3. Ends included, the CDR3 has 13 residues. In germline, CDR1 is SGDLS, CDR2 YYNGEE. CDR3 sequence: CASGGAGNNPYFV.

The chain employs TRBV13 and TRBJ2-3, with D maybe TRBD2 (6 bases). CDR1 and CDR2 from the germline V gene are PRHDT and FYEKMQ (reference sequence). V lost 1 base to trimming and J lost 12 bases, with 17 bases between them. The CDR3 runs 14 residues. The CDR3 is CASSLAGGAEDQYF. DNA for the CDR3: TGTGCCAGCAGCTTAGCGGGCGGGGCCGAGGACCAGTATTTT.

This clonotype was counted once. The conserved closing phenylalanine or tryptophan is absent in this CDR3, likely reflecting a read error. Because the CDR3's place on the DNA is in doubt, the DNA is left out and the CDR3 is given as listed by TCRdb. This rearrangement joins TRBV7-8 to TRBJ2-1; TRBD1 reflects the table's D call only, with no check against the DNA. The CDR3 sequence runs 13 residues, both termini included. The germline V gene encodes CDR1 SGHVS and CDR2 FQNEAQ. CDR3: CASSFVGTHEQSL.

This chain uses TRBV7-8 with TRBJ2-7, with D possibly matching TRBD1 (5 bases). V lost 5 bases to trimming and J lost 0 bases, with 11 bases between them. There are 14 residues in the CDR3. CDR1 is SGHVS, CDR2 FQNEAQ, per germline. CDR3 DNA sequence: TGTGCCAGCAGCCCCGACAGATTCTCCTACGAGCAGTACTTC. This codes for CASSPDRFSYEQYF.

In regard to this clonotype: A junction end diverges from the germline sequence, so it may reflect a read error. The chain is built from TRBV7-8 and TRBJ2-3; 8 bases map to TRBD2. Germline V lookup: CDR1 SGHVS, CDR2 FQNEAQ. The CDR3 totals 13 residues. The CDR3: CASRLAGTDNTQF. The DNA of the CDR3 is TGTGCCAGCAGGTTAGCGGGAACAGATAATACGCAGTTT.

Notes on this clonotype: Without the conserved terminal phenylalanine or tryptophan, this CDR3 likely stems from a read error. It is unclear where the CDR3 begins or ends on the DNA, so no DNA is shown, and the CDR3 is as TCRdb lists it. The rearrangement uses TRBV24-1 and TRBJ2-5; the table gives TRBD1 as D, unverified against the DNA. Termini included, the CDR3 measures 16 amino acids. Germline V gene lookup returns CDR1 KGHDR and CDR2 SFDVKD. The CDR3 sequence is CATSGGDRGGEQFHGP.

Comments on this clonotype: The junction departs from germline at one end; a sequencing error may be responsible. The J gene is TRBJ2-7, the V gene TRBV2; D is possibly TRBD1 (6 bases). This CDR3 comprises 13 residues. Per germline, CDR1 SNHLY and CDR2 FYNNEI. Written as DNA, the CDR3 is TGTGCCAGCGGCGACGGGGACACGAACACGCAGTACTTT. This codes for CASGDGDTNTQYF.

The V call is TRBV29-1, the J call TRBJ1-2; no clear D gene. There are 14 residues in the CDR3. Germline CDR1 reads SQVTM; CDR2 reads ANQGSEA. Trimming removed 4 bases at V and 5 bases at J, with 17 bases between. CDR3 protein: CSVAVPSRTYGYTF. For the CDR3, the DNA is TGCAGCGTTGCGGTCCCTTCCCGGACGTATGGCTACACCTTC.

Regarding this clonotype: Germline is not matched at one junction end, which may reflect a read error. The gene calls are TRBV7-3 and TRBJ2-3, with D tentatively TRBD2 (6 bases). The CDR3 contains 14 residues. CDR1 and CDR2 from the germline V gene are SGHTA and FQGTGA. The CDR3 loop is CASSSAGTSGETQF. CDR3 DNA: TGTGCCAGCAGCTCTGCCGGGACTTCGGGAGAGACCCAGTTT.

The CDR3 sequence: CASSLPPRGPYEEYV. The CDR3 DNA reads as TGTGCCAGCAGCCTTCCCCCTAGGGGGCCGTACGAGGAGTACGTC. The chain has TRBV7-9 and TRBJ2-7; 7 positions agree with TRBD1. This CDR3 is 15 amino acids long. Germline V lookup: CDR1 SEHNR, CDR2 FQNEAQ (reference sequence).

The chain couples TRBV6-5 to TRBJ2-3; the match to TRBD1 covers 7 bases. There are 14 residues in the CDR3. J lost 3 bases, V lost 8 bases, and 8 bases had no gene match. The germline V gene encodes CDR1 MNHEY and CDR2 SVGAGI. CDR3 sequence (DNA): TGTGCCAGCGGAGACAGGGCAGGAACAGATACGCAGTATTTT. Translated: CASGDRAGTDTQYF.

In its sample, this clonotype was seen a few times. The genes are TRBV11-2 and TRBJ2-7; 7 nucleotides agree with TRBD1. The CDR3 extends over 18 amino acids. V lost 3 bases to trimming and J lost 1 base; unmatched junction nucleotides: 15. Germline CDR1 reads SGHAT; CDR2 reads FQNNGV. DNA for the CDR3: TGTGCCAGCAGCTTTGATCCGGCCGGGACAGCCCTTTCCTACGAGCAGTACGTC. It encodes CASSFDPAGTALSYEQYV.

The J gene is TRBJ2-1, the V gene TRBV5-4, with D possibly matching TRBD2 (6 bases). Germline assignment: CDR1 SGHNT and CDR2 YYREEE (reference sequence). The CDR3 has 15 residues. V lost 4 bases to trimming and J lost 12 bases, with 23 bases between them. The CDR3 region is CASSIDREADYGQFF. In nucleotides, the CDR3 is TGTGCCAGCAGCATAGATAGGGAAGCGGACTACGGGCAGTTCTTC.

This clonotype was picked up a small number of times. The chain links TRBV9 to TRBJ1-1; 10 positions match TRBD1. The CDR3 covers 17 residues. V lost 3 bases to trimming and J lost 0 bases; unmatched junction nucleotides: 8. Germline-derived CDR1 and CDR2 are SGDLS and YYNGEE. The CDR3 spells CASSAHSGTGVNTEAFF. The DNA of the CDR3 is TGTGCCAGCAGCGCCCACTCAGGGACAGGGGTGAACACTGAAGCTTTCTTT.

To note about this clonotype: No conserved phenylalanine or tryptophan is present at the end of the CDR3, so a read error is the likely explanation. The rearrangement links TRBV7-2 to TRBJ2-3; D remains ambiguous. Germline V gene sequence: CDR1 SGHTA, CDR2 FQGNSA. V was cut by 5 bases and J by 9 bases, with 15 bases left in between. The CDR3 consists of 13 residues. Here the CDR3 DNA reads TGTGCCAGCAGCCATAGAGGCGCGGAGACGCAGTATGTC. This sequence encodes CASSHRGAETQYV.

As regards this clonotype: The junction shows a germline mismatch at one end, possibly a read error. The chain recombines TRBV7-2 with TRBJ2-7; 8 nucleotides align to TRBD1. CDR1 and CDR2 (germline): SGHTA, FQGNSA. The CDR3 has 14 residues. In DNA form, the CDR3 reads TGTGCCAGCAGCACCTCAGGGGGCGTCTACTACGAGCAGTTC. Encoded protein: CASSTSGGVYYEQF.

The J gene is TRBJ1-1, the V gene TRBV5-6; D is unclear. The CDR3 is 15 residues long. V gave up 4 bases and J gave up 1 base, with 14 bases separating them. CDR1 is SGHDT, CDR2 YYEEEE, per germline. CDR3 DNA sequence: TGTGCCAGCAGCCTACATCCGGCAGGGAACACTGAAGCTTTCTTT. It translates to CASSLHPAGNTEAFF.

A note on this clonotype: The conserved closing phenylalanine or tryptophan is absent in this CDR3, likely reflecting a read error. The DNA is omitted, as the CDR3 cannot be located on it reliably, and the CDR3 follows TCRdb's listing. The chain recombines TRBV7-2 with TRBJ2-3; the table gives TRBD1 as D, unverified against the DNA. From germline, CDR1 is SGHTA and CDR2 FQGNSA. The length of the CDR3 is 13 amino acids, counting both ends. The CDR3 protein is CASGYAGGADYGY.